The 8 T cell receptor beta chains reported below all come from one sample, sequenced in a study of blood T cell repertoires in COVID-19. Measured with immunoSEQ multiplex PCR; TCRdb has only the in-frame clones, and not every one. The profile covers some 50,000 clones, with about 86% appearing a single time and more than 5% taken by the ten largest. The source material was peripheral blood. The receptor source for this set is a man between 40 and 49 years old with active COVID-19.

J is TRBJ1-2 and V is TRBV7-3, with a possible D match to TRBD1 (5 bases). The germline gives CDR1 SGHTA, CDR2 FQGTGA. The CDR3 totals 12 residues. V lost 2 bases and J 8 bases, leaving 9 bases between the germline ends. CDR3 protein: CASSLQGRGYTF. The CDR3 coding sequence is TGTGCCAGCAGCTTACAGGGAAGAGGCTACACCTTC.

V and J are TRBV7-8 and TRBJ2-1; D perhaps matches TRBD2 (6 bases). Germline V lookup: CDR1 SGHVS, CDR2 FQNEAQ. Deletions cut 2 bases from V and 4 bases from J, with 9 bases between. This CDR3 region has 14 residues. CDR3 bases: TGTGCCAGCAGCTTAACTAGCCCATACAATGAGCAGTTCTTC. Residues: CASSLTSPYNEQFF.

V and J are TRBV18 and TRBJ1-2; D is uncertain. The germline V gene has CDR1 KGHSH and CDR2 LQKENI. This CDR3 spans 12 amino acids. V lost 6 bases and J lost 3, with 8 bases in between. CDR3 DNA sequence: TGTGCCAGCTCGTACGGGGACTATGGCTACACCTTC. Translation: CASSYGDYGYTF.

This chain links TRBV4-1 with TRBJ2-1; 11 nucleotides align to TRBD2. CDR1 is MGHRA, CDR2 YSYEKL, per germline. CDR3 length equals 14 residues. V shed 0 bases and J 10 bases; nucleotides not matched to a gene: 2. The CDR3 spells CASSQEGLAVEQFF. In DNA form, the CDR3 reads TGCGCCAGCAGCCAAGAGGGACTAGCGGTAGAGCAGTTCTTC.

This clone showed up just a few times. The rearrangement links TRBV28 to TRBJ1-4; tentative D call: TRBD1 (6 bases). The CDR3 has 13 residues. Germline loops: CDR1 MDHEN, CDR2 SYDVKM. Trimming shortened V by 6 bases and J by 7 bases, and 12 bases separated the two germline ends. CDR3 sequence: CASRANRVEKLFF. The CDR3 DNA reads as TGTGCCAGCAGGGCCAACAGGGTTGAAAAACTGTTTTTT. Looking up the rest from reference TRBV28 and TRBJ1-4 gives the full variable domain: DVKVTQSSRYLVKRTGEKVFLECVQDMDHENMFWYRQDPGLGLRLIYFSYDVKMKEKGDIPEGYSVSREKKERFSLILESASTNQTSMYLCASRANRVEKLFFGSGTQLSVL.

CDR3 bases: TGTGCCAGCAGTTCAGGTTCCACTGAAGCTTTCTTT. This sequence encodes CASSSGSTEAFF. This chain links TRBV27 with TRBJ1-1; D is uncertain. Per the germline V gene, CDR1 is MNHEY and CDR2 is SMNVEV (reference sequence). Trimming shortened V by 4 bases and J by 4 bases, and 7 bases separated the two germline ends. The length of the CDR3 is 12 residues.

The V gene is TRBV5-1, the J gene TRBJ2-7; 9 nucleotides agree with TRBD1. The CDR3 is 14 amino acids. V lost 4 bases, J lost 5 bases, and 7 bases stayed unmatched. Germline values: CDR1 SGHRS, CDR2 YFSETQ. CDR3 nucleotide sequence: TGCGCCAGCAGCACGGGGACAGGGAACGACGAGCAGTACTTC. It encodes CASSTGTGNDEQYF. The full variable domain, with the rest looked up from reference TRBV5-1 and TRBJ2-7, is KAGVTQTPRYLIKTRGQQVTLSCSPISGHRSVSWYQQTPGQGLQFLFEYFSETQRNKGNFPGRFSGRQFSNSRSEMNVSTLELGDSALYLCASSTGTGNDEQYFGPGTRLTVT.

This rearrangement joins TRBV19 to TRBJ1-5, with D maybe TRBD1 (5 bases). The ends were cut back, 7 bases at V and 6 bases at J, with 13 bases in the middle. Looked up from germline, CDR1 is LNHDA and CDR2 is SQIVND (reference sequence). The CDR3 is 13 amino acids. The CDR3 sequence: CASKQGSGQPQHF. The CDR3, as DNA: TGTGCCAGTAAGCAGGGCTCGGGTCAGCCCCAGCATTTT.